This entry is about one T cell receptor beta chain. This clonotype was counted a few times. Its antigen remains unidentified. No per-base quality is available; no much larger clone lies one base away. The CDR3 sequence holds 16 residues, the cysteine and phenylalanine included. Only CDR3 DNA remains: 48 bases, in frame from the first base. V loses 2 bases, J loses 2 bases, and the germline ends lie 16 bases apart. The germline V gene (reference sequence) specifies MNHNY as CDR1 and SVGAGI as CDR2. The entry originates in a study of T cells in Graves' hyperthyroidism and ophthalmopathy (dated by TCRdb to the late 2010s). The study in broad terms: Peripheral blood samples were taken at the time of initial diagnosis, prior to any treatment. After blood sampling, hyperthyroidism patients were treated with methimazole at a starting dose of 30 mg daily, and ophthalmopathy patients were treated with high-dose intravenous methylprednisolone. TCR Vbeta CDR3 sequencing of 120 to 150 peripheral blood samples (roughly 41 ophthalmopathy, approximately 80 hyperthyroidism and approximately 17 progressor patients) is reported in the paper. TCR V-J signatures able to tell the groups apart were searched for in a discovery cohort of approximately 95 patients, of whom fewer than 45 had Graves' ophthalmopathy and around 57 had stable Graves' hyperthyroidism. The study also compared thyroid tissue and blood T-cell repertoires from 5 to 7 Graves' hyperthyroidism patients. The roughly 91 discovery patients were randomly split 7:3 into training and test sets. Whether ophthalmopathy could be predicted prospectively was tested in an independent validation cohort made up of fewer than 20 hyperthyroidism patients plus 17 patients who later progressed to ophthalmopathy. The paper's findings and limits, for the study overall: A model built on a 13 V-J signature distinguished ophthalmopathy from stable hyperthyroidism, reaching 87.88% sensitivity and 81.08% specificity in cross-validation and 80%/75% in testing. During validation, the model predicted progression to ophthalmopathy a median of around 6 months ahead of onset, with almost 71% sensitivity and 72% to 85% specificity. Most expanded thyroid clonotypes (frequency above 0.001) were also found in blood, which suggests that blood repertoires may mirror thyroid immune responses. No statistical method was used to fix the sample size in advance, and group allocation was not hidden from the investigators.

Amplification of TCR beta CDR3 regions was carried out from RNA transcripts. The TCR CDR3 was subjected to a first round of RT-PCR using the HTBI primer set and the Qiagen OneStep RT-PCR kit. A second multiplex PCR round built the libraries, followed by size selection and purification. Paired-end sequencing of the libraries was performed with 100 bp reads on an Illumina HiSeq2000. Per the source publication's procedure: Raw data were processed with SOAPnuke, discarding reads with adapters, uncalled bases, mean Phred below 15, or no exact constant-primer or identifier match. High-quality paired reads were merged using COPE v1.2.5, and each unique nucleotide sequence was defined as a clonotype. MiTCR v1.1 was used to align the clonotypes against IMGT TRBV, TRBD and TRBJ reference segments. The analysis was restricted to V-J combinations with a frequency above 0.0001, which together covered 99.2% of the repertoires. The TCS score was defined as F50 (clonal expansion) divided by E x V (chaos), with BLOSUM62-based TCRdist calculated between CDR3 peptides within each V-J. Welch's t-statistics and random forest reduced roughly 500 V-J features to some 14, which were used in a naive Bayes classifier (R e1071). TCRdb reanalyzed the raw reads on its own, using fastp at Q25 for trimming and MiXCR for clone calling, and kept in-frame beta chains. Entries that share a CDR3 protein sequence are merged under the most common genes and DNA. TCRdb, not the authors, supplied the V and J calls. The sample table contains roughly 300,000 distinct CDR3 sequences; only one count was recorded for around 20% of them. Around half of the sample is held by the ten biggest clonotypes.

Stable Graves' hyperthyroidism was defined as the absence of progression to ophthalmopathy over 18 months of follow-up. Hyperthyroidism patients were newly diagnosed, with disease duration under 2 months, and aged 18 to 65 years. Exclusion was applied to patients with uncontrolled infections, other autoimmune diseases, pregnancy or lactation. Diagnoses were based on clinical symptoms, serum thyroxine and TRAb, thyroid ultrasound and orbital computed tomography. Ficoll-Paque density gradient centrifugation was used to isolate PBMCs from around 9.1 ml of fresh peripheral blood. Total RNA was extracted with Trizol reagent, and quality was checked on an Agilent 2100 Bioanalyzer.

The sequenced sample consisted of blood. Recombination connected TRBV6-6 to TRBJ2-7; the best D guess is TRBD2, with 6 bases matching. This clonotype was obtained from a woman between 45 and 65 years old with Graves' hyperthyroidism. CDR3 reads: CASSYAIAGPPYEQYF. In nucleotides, the sequence is TGTGCCAGCAGTTACGCTATTGCGGGACCTCCCTACGAGCAGTACTTC.